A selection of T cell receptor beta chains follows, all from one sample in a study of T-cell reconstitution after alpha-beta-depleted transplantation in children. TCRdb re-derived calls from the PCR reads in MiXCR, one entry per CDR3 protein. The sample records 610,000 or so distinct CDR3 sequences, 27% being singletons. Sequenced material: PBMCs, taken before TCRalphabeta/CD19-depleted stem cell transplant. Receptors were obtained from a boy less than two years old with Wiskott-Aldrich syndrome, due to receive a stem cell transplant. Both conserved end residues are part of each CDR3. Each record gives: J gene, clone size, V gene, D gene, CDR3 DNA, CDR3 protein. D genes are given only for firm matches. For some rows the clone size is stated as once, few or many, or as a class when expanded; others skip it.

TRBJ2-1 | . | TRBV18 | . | TGTGCCAGCTCCCAATTTACCGGGAATGAGCAGTTCTTC | CASSQFTGNEQFF
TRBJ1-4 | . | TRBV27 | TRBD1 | TGTGCCAGCAGGGACCGGGACAGGGGCGACGGTGGTGAAAAACTGTTTTTT | CASRDRDRGDGGEKLFF
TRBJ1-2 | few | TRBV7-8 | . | TGTGCCAGCAGCATAGTGGGGGATGGCTACACCTTC | CASSIVGDGYTF
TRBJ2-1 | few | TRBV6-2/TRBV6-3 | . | TGTGCCAGCAGTCCCTTTGTCCTAGCCGGCGAGCAGTTCTTC | CASSPFVLAGEQFF
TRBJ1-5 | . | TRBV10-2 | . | TGCGCCAGCAGTGACAAAGTGGGTCAGCCCCAGCATTTT | CASSDKVGQPQHF
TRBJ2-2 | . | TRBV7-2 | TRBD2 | TGTGCCAGCAGCCGAGAAACTAGCGCCGGGGAGCTGTTTTTT | CASSRETSAGELFF
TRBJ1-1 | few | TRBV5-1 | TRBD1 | TGCGCCAGCAGCTTGGAGGGGACAGGGAACACTGAAGCTTTCTTT | CASSLEGTGNTEAFF
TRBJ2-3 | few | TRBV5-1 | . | TGCGCCAGCAGCCTGGTGAGGCAGGGAGGTACAGATACGCAGTATTTT | CASSLVRQGGTDTQYF
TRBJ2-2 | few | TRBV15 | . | TGTGCCACCAGCAGCGGGAGCGCGAACACCGGGGAGCTGTTTTTT | CATSSGSANTGELFF
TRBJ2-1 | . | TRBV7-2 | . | TGTGCCAGCAGCTTAGGTATGGGAAGCTCCTACAATGAGCAGTTCTTC | CASSLGMGSSYNEQFF
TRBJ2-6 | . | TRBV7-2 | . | TGTGCCAGCAGCCCCCTTGGGGCCAACGTCCTGACTTTC | CASSPLGANVLTF
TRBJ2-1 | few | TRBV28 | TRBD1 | TGTGCCAGCCCCGGCACAGGGGGTGAGGATGAGCAGTTCTTC | CASPGTGGEDEQFF
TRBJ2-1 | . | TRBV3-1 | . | TGTGCCAGCAGCCAATTGGGGGAGAATGAGCAGTTCTTC | CASSQLGENEQFF
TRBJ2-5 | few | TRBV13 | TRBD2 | TGTGCCAGCAGCTTAGAGGCGGGGGCGGGAGGCGGAGAGACCCAGTACTTC | CASSLEAGAGGGETQYF
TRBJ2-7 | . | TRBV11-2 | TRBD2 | TGTGCCAGCAGCTTAGGGTCGCGGTCTAGCGGGATATACGAGCAGTACTTC | CASSLGSRSSGIYEQYF
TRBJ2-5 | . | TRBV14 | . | TGTGCCAGCAGCCAAGCGGCAGGATGGCAAGAGACCCAGTACTTC | CASSQAAGWQETQYF
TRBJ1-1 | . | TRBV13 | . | TGTGCCAGCAGCTTGGCGGGGGTCGCGAACACTGAAGCTTTCTTT | CASSLAGVANTEAFF
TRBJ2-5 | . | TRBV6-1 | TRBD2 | TGTGCCACCCTGACTAGCGTTCGAGAGACCCAGTACTTC | CATLTSVRETQYF
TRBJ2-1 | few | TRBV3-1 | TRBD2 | TGTGCCAGCAGCCAACCTAGCGGGAGTCGCGAGCAGTTCTTC | CASSQPSGSREQFF
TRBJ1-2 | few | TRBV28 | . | TGTGCCAGCAGTCCCACCAACAGATTTCATGGCTACACCTTC | CASSPTNRFHGYTF
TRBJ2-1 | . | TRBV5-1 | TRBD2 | TGCGCCAGCAGCTTGGAGGTAGCGGGAGTGTTCTACAATGAGCAGTTCTTC | CASSLEVAGVFYNEQFF
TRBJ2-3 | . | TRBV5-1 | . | TGCGCCAGTCAACTACCGGGACCGATGACAGATACGCAGTATTTT | CASQLPGPMTDTQYF
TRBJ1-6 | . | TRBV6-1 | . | TGTGCCAGCATGGAGGGATTTGATTCACCCCTCCACTTT | CASMEGFDSPLHF
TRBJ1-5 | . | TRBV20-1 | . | TGCAGTGCTAGAGGGGGGGGGTTCTCTCAGCCCCAGCATTTT | CSARGGGFSQPQHF
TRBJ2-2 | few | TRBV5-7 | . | TGTGCCAGCAGCTTGGGCAGGCCCAGCTACACCGGGGAGCTGTTTTTT | CASSLGRPSYTGELFF
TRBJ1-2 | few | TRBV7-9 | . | TGTGCCAGCAGCTTTTCGGACCGATCCTATGGCTACACCTTC | CASSFSDRSYGYTF
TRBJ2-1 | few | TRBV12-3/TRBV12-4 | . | TGTGCCAGCAGTTTGGGCTGGGGGCAGAGCTCCTACAATGAGCAGTTCTTC | CASSLGWGQSSYNEQFF
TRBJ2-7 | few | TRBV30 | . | TGTGCCTGGATTGCAGGTTCCTACGAGCAGTACTTC | CAWIAGSYEQYF
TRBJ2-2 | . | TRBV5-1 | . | TGCGCCAGCAGCTTGTTTGGAAGGGACACCGGGGAGCTGTTTTTT | CASSLFGRDTGELFF
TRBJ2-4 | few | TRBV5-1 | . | TGCGCCAGCAGCTTGGAGGGGGACATTCAGTACTTC | CASSLEGDIQYF
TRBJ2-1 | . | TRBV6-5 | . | TGTGCCAGCAGTTACGGGAGGAGATCTCACAATGAGCAGTTCTTC | CASSYGRRSHNEQFF
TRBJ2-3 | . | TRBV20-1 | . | TGCAGTGCTAGCTCGGGCGGCTCTACGCAGTATTTT | CSASSGGSTQYF
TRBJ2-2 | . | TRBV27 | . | TGTGCCAGCAGTTTACGGCTAGGTGCCAACCCCGGGGAGCTGTTTTTT | CASSLRLGANPGELFF
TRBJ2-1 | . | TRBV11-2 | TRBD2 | TGTGCCAGCAGCTCGATTCAAGAGCGGGGGCAGGGCAATGAGCAGTTCTTC | CASSSIQERGQGNEQFF
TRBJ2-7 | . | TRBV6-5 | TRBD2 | TGTGCCAGCAGTTATGGTAGCGGGGGTACCTACGAGCAGTACTTC | CASSYGSGGTYEQYF
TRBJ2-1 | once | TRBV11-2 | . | TGTGCCAGCAGCTTGCGTGACCTCGTCTACAATGAGCAGTTCTTC | CASSLRDLVYNEQFF
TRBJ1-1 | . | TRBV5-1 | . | TGCGCCAGCAGCTCAACAGGATTTTCCGAAGCTTTCTTT | CASSSTGFSEAFF
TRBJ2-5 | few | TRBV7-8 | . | TGTGCCAGCAGCTTGAAGACAGCTCAAGAGACCCAGTACTTC | CASSLKTAQETQYF
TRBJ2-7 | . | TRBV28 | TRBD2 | TGTGCCAGCAGTCGATCAAGACTAGCGGGAGGGCCCGAGCAGTACTTC | CASSRSRLAGGPEQYF
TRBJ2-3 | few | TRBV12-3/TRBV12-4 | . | TGTGCCAGCAGTTTACTTCCCAGGGGGGGCACAGATACGCAGTATTTT | CASSLLPRGGTDTQYF
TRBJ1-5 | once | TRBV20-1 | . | TGCAGTGCTAGAGATCCGCCAGGGAAAAATCAGCCCCAGCATTTT | CSARDPPGKNQPQHF
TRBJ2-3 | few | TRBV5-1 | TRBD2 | TGCGCCAGCACCCAGACTAGCGGAGCAGATACGCAGTATTTT | CASTQTSGADTQYF
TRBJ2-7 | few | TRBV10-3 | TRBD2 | TGTGCCATCAGTGAGGTACTAGCGGCCTACGAGCAGTACTTC | CAISEVLAAYEQYF
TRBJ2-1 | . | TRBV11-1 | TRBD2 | TGTGCCAGCAGCCCAAAGGGACTAGCGGGAGGGAGCTCCTACAATGAGCAGTTCTTC | CASSPKGLAGGSSYNEQFF
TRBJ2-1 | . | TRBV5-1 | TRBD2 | TGCGCCAGCAGCTTGGCTGCGCGGGAGGGCAATGAGCAGTTCTTC | CASSLAAREGNEQFF
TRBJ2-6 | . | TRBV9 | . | TGTGCCAGCAGCGTCAGTGTAGGGGTCTCTGGGGCCAACGTCCTGACTTTC | CASSVSVGVSGANVLTF
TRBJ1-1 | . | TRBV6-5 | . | TGTGCCAGCAGTTACGACCCCGATGGGAACACTGAAGCTTTCTTT | CASSYDPDGNTEAFF
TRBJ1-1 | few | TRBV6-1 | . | TGTGCCAGCAGCACCCAGGGTACTGAAGCTTTCTTT | CASSTQGTEAFF
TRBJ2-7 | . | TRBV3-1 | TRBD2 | TGTGCCAGCAGCCAAGGGTTCGGACTAGCGGGAGGAGATAACGAGCAGTACTTC | CASSQGFGLAGGDNEQYF
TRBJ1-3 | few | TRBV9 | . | TGTGCCAGCAGCTCCCCCTCCCAGAATGGAAACACCATATATTTT | CASSSPSQNGNTIYF
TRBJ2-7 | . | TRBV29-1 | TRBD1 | TGCAGCGTTGAAGACACAGCGGACAGGGGCGAGCAGTACTTC | CSVEDTADRGEQYF
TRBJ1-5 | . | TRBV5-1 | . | TGCGCCAGCAGCTTGGCCGGTTCGGGGCAGCCCCAGCATTTT | CASSLAGSGQPQHF